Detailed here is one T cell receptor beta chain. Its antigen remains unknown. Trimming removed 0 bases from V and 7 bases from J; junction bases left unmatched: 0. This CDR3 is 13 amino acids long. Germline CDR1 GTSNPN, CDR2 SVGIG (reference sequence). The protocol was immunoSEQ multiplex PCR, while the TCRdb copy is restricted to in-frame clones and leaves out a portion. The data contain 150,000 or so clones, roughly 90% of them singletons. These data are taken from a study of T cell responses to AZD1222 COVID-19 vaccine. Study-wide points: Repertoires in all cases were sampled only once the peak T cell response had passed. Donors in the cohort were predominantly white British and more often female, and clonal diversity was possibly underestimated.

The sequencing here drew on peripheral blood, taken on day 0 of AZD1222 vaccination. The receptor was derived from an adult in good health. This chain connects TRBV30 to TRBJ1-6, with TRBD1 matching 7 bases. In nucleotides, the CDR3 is TGTGCCTGGAGTGTACAGGGGAATTCACCCCTCCACTTT. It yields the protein CAWSVQGNSPLHF.